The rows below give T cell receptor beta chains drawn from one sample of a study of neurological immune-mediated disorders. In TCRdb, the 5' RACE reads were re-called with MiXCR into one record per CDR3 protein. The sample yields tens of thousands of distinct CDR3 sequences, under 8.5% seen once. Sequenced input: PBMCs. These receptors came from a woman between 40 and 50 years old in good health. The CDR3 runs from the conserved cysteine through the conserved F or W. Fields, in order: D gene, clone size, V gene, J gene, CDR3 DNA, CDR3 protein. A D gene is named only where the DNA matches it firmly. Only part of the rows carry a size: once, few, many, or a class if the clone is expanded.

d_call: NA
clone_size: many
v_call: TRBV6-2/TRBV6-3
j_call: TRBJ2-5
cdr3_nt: TGTGCCTCTTCCGAGGGGGAAAAAGAGACCCAGTACTTC
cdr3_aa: CASSEGEKETQYF

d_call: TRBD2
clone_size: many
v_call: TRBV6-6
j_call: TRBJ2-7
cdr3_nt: TGTGCCAGCAGTCGGACTAGCGGGATACCTTACGAGCAGTACTTC
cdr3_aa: CASSRTSGIPYEQYF

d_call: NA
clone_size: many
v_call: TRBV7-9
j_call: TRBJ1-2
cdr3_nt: TGTGCCAGCAGCTTAATCGAACCTTTGGATGGCTACACCTTC
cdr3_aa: CASSLIEPLDGYTF

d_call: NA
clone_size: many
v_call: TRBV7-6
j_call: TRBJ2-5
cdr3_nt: TGTGCCAGCAGCTTATCAGTCCGGGAGACCCAGTACTTC
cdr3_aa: CASSLSVRETQYF

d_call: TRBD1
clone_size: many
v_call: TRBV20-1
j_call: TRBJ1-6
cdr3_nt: TGCAGTGCTAGAGACCGCCCCGGGACAGCCTATAATTCACCCCTCCACTTT
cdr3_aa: CSARDRPGTAYNSPLHF

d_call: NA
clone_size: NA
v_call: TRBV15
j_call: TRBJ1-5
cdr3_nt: TGTGCCACCAGCAGAGATCAGGCGCCGGGGCCCCAGCATTTT
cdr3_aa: CATSRDQAPGPQHF

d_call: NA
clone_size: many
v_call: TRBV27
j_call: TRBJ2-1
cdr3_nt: TGTGCCAGCAGTTGGGGCAGGACCTTCTCCTACAATGAGCAGTTCTTC
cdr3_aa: CASSWGRTFSYNEQFF

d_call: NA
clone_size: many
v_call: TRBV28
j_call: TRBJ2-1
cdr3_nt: TGTGCCAGCAGTTTAGGTGAGCAGTTCTTC
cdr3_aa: CASSLGEQFF

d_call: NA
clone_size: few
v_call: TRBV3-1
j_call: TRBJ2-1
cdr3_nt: TGTGCCAGCAGCCAAGGGGGCTATGAGCAGTTCTTC
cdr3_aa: CASSQGGYEQFF

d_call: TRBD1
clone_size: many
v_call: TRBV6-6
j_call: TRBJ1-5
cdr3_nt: TGTGCCAGCAGTACAGACAGGGCCCGTCAGCCCCAGCATTTT
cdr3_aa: CASSTDRARQPQHF

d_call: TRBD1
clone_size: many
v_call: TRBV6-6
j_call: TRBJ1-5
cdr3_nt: TGTGCCAGCAGTTACTCCTCGACAGGGTCTGGCGCGCCCCAGCATTTT
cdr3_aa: CASSYSSTGSGAPQHF

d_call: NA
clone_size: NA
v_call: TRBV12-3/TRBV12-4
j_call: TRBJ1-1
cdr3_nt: TGTGCCAGCAGTTTAGTGGAGACTCATTGGAATCTCCCTGAAGCTTTCTTT
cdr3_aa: CASSLVETHWNLPEAFF

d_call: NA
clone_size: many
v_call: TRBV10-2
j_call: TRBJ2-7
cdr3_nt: TGCGCCAGCAGTATCGGGTTTTACGAGCAGTACTTC
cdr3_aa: CASSIGFYEQYF

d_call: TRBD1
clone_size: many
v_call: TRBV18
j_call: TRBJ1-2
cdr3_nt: TGTGCCAGCTCAAACCCCGGGACGGGACAGGGCGGTGGCTACACCTTC
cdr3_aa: CASSNPGTGQGGGYTF

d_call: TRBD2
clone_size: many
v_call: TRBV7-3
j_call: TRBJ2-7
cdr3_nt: TGTGCCAGCAGCCTGACTAGCGGGCTTACCTACGAGCAGTACTTC
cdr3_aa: CASSLTSGLTYEQYF

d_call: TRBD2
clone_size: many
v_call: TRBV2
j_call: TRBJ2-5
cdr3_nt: TGTGCCAGCAGTGAAGCGCGGGAGGGCCGGGAGACCCAGTACTTC
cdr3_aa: CASSEAREGRETQYF

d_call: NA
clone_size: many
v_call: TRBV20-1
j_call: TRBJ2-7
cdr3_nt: TGCAGTGCCGAAAGGGACCCCTACGAGCAGTACTTC
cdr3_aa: CSAERDPYEQYF

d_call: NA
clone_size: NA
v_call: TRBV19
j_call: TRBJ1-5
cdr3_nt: TGTGCCAGTAGTATTGGCCAGAGCAATCAGCCCCAGCATTTT
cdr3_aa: CASSIGQSNQPQHF

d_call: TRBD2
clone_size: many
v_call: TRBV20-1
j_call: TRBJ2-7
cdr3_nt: TGCAGTGCAGGGCTAGCGGGAGGGTTTGAGCAGTACTTC
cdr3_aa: CSAGLAGGFEQYF

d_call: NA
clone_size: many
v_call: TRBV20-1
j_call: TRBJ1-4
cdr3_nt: TGCAGTGCTCGGCACTCGGTAGAAGAAAAACTGTTTTTT
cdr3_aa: CSARHSVEEKLFF

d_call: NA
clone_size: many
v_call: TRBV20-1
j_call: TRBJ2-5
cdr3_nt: TGCAGTGCTATTGTAGCGCCAGAGACCCAGTACTTC
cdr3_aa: CSAIVAPETQYF

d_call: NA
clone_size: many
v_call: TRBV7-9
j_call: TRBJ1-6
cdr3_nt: TGTGCCAGCAGCCCAGGGGAGGGATGGAATAATTCACCCCTCCACTTT
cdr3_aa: CASSPGEGWNNSPLHF

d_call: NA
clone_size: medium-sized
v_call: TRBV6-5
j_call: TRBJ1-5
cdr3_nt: TGTGCCAGCAAGAGGACGTTAGGTAGCCCAGGGAGCAATCAGCCCCAGCATTTT
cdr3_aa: CASKRTLGSPGSNQPQHF

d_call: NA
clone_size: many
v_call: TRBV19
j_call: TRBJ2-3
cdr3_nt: TGTGCCAGTAGTATTCTCACCTCCAGCACAGATACGCAGTATTTT
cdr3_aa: CASSILTSSTDTQYF

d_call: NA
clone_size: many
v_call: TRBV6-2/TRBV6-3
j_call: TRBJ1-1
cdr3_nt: TGTGCCAGCAGTTACTCGAGGTACACTGAAGCTTTCTTT
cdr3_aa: CASSYSRYTEAFF

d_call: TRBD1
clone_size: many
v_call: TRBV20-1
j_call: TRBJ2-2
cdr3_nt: TGCAGTGCTAGCCTGGGACAGCCGGGGGAGCTGTTTTTT
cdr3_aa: CSASLGQPGELFF

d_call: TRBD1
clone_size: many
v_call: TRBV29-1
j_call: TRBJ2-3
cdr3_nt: TGCAGCGTTAGGACAGGGATAGCAGATACGCAGTATTTT
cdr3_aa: CSVRTGIADTQYF

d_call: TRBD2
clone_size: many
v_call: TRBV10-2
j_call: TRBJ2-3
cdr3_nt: TGCGCCAGCAGTGAGTCAGCGGGGCCGTTCACAGATACGCAGTATTTT
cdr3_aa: CASSESAGPFTDTQYF

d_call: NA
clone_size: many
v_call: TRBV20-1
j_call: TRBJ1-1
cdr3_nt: TGCAGTGCTAGAGGTCCGAACACTGAAGCTTTCTTT
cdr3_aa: CSARGPNTEAFF

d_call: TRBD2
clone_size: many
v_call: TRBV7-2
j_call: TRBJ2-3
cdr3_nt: TGTGCCAGCAGCAGGACTAGCGGGAGCACAGATACGCAGTATTTT
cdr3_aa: CASSRTSGSTDTQYF

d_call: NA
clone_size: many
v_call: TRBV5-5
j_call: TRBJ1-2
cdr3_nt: TGTGCCAGCAGCTCCTCACCTAACTATGGCTACACCTTC
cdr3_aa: CASSSSPNYGYTF

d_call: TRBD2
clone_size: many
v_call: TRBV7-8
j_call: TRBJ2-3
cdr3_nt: TGTGCCAGCAGCTTAGCCGTAGCGGGAGGGCCCTCAGATACGCAGTATTTT
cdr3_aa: CASSLAVAGGPSDTQYF

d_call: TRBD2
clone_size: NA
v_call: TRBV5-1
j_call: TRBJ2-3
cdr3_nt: TGCGCCAGCAGTCATCTAGCGGACACGCAGTATTTT
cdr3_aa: CASSHLADTQYF

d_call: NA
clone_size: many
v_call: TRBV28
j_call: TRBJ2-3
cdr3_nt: TGTGCCAGCAGTCCTCGGCAGGGTTGGCGCACAGATACGCAGTATTTT
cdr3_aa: CASSPRQGWRTDTQYF

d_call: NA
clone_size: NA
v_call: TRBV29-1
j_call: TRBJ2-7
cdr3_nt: TGCAGCGCCGTGGGCAAGGGCTACGAGCAGTACTTC
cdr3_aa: CSAVGKGYEQYF

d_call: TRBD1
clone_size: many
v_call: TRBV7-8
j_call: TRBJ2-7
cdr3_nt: TGTGCCAGCAGCTTAGCCTCCCGGGGACAGAGCTATAACTCCTACGAGCAGTACTTC
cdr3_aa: CASSLASRGQSYNSYEQYF

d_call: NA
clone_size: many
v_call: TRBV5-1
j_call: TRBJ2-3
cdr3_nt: TGCGCCAGCAGCTTGAGGGGGGGTGCAGATACGCAGTATTTT
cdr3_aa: CASSLRGGADTQYF